This is a list of T cell receptor beta chains from one sample in a study of cytomegalovirus exposure and HLA in healthy donors. Assay: immunoSEQ multiplex PCR; the TCRdb copy retains only in-frame clones and omits some. The profile shows some 100,000 clones, about 75% of them singletons. The specimen sequenced was PBMCs. The source is a man between 50 and 59 years old in good health and CMV-seronegative. CDR3s include the opening cysteine and the closing phenylalanine or tryptophan. The D gene is left open where the match is weak. Clone size appears in some rows only: once, few, many, or a class for an expanded clone.

cdr3_aa cdr3_nt v_call clone_size j_call d_call
CSVALEGYNQPQHF TGCAGCGTGGCCCTCGAGGGTTACAATCAGCCCCAGCATTTT TRBV29-1 NA TRBJ1-5 NA
CASSPQGALGTDTQYF TGTGCCAGCAGCCCCCAGGGGGCGTTAGGCACAGATACGCAGTATTTT TRBV9 NA TRBJ2-3 TRBD1
CASSPGNQETQYF TGTGCCAGCAGCCCGGGGAATCAAGAGACCCAGTACTTC TRBV7-9 NA TRBJ2-5 NA
CASSFSGYQETQYF TGTGCCAGCAGTTTCAGCGGGTACCAAGAGACCCAGTACTTC TRBV27 NA TRBJ2-5 NA
CASSLSVVRSTSGANVLTF TGTGCCAGCAGTTTATCTGTAGTGCGCTCCACCTCTGGGGCCAACGTCCTGACTTTC TRBV27 NA TRBJ2-6 NA
CASSLDRTYGYTF TGCGCCAGCAGTTTGGACAGGACCTATGGCTACACCTTC TRBV5-1 once TRBJ1-2 TRBD1
CASSQVTGQLNQETQYF TGCGCCAGCAGCCAGGTAACGGGACAGCTAAACCAAGAGACCCAGTACTTC TRBV4-1 few TRBJ2-5 TRBD1
CASRSPRGSGNTIYF TGTGCCAGCAGGTCACCTAGGGGGTCTGGAAACACCATATATTTT TRBV28 NA TRBJ1-3 NA
CASSPPTSEGTDTQYF TGTGCCAGCTCACCACCAACTAGCGAGGGCACAGATACGCAGTATTTT TRBV18 NA TRBJ2-3 TRBD2
CSVPNGTSLHNEQFF TGCAGCGTTCCAAACGGGACTAGCCTTCACAATGAGCAGTTCTTC TRBV29-1 few TRBJ2-1 TRBD2
CASSEVQNTGELFF TGTGCCAGCAGTGAAGTACAGAACACCGGGGAGCTGTTTTTT TRBV6-1 NA TRBJ2-2 NA
CASSKPVRSYEQYF TGTGCCAGTAGCAAGCCCGTGAGGTCCTACGAGCAGTACTTC TRBV21-1 NA TRBJ2-7 NA
CASSPYLNTEAFF TGTGCCAGCAGTCCCTATTTAAACACTGAAGCTTTCTTT TRBV6-6 NA TRBJ1-1 NA
CASSPQTTNTGELFF TGTGCCAGCTCACCACAGACAACGAACACCGGGGAGCTGTTTTTT TRBV18 NA TRBJ2-2 NA
CASSLTRWGTGAEEQYF TGTGCCAGCAGTTTAACTCGGTGGGGGACAGGGGCGGAAGAGCAGTACTTC TRBV27 NA TRBJ2-7 TRBD1
CASSLSGQGHEQCF TGCGCCAGCAGCTTGTCGGGACAGGGCCACGAGCAGTGCTTC TRBV5-1 NA TRBJ2-7 TRBD1
CAWKAGTGKETQYF TGTGCCTGGAAGGCCGGGACAGGAAAAGAGACCCAGTACTTC TRBV30 NA TRBJ2-5 TRBD1
CASSYAGTSGEQYF TGTGCCAGCAGTTACGCCGGGACTAGTGGCGAGCAGTACTTC TRBV7-9 NA TRBJ2-7 TRBD2
CASSLERLAGGETQYF TGTGCCAGCAGCTTAGAAAGACTAGCGGGGGGAGAGACCCAGTACTTC TRBV7-2 NA TRBJ2-5 TRBD2
CASSVDVTSSGELFF TGTGCCAGCAGCGTAGATGTCACTAGTTCCGGGGAGCTGTTTTTT TRBV9 once TRBJ2-2 NA
CASSPRVAALEQYF TGTGCCAGCAGTCCCAGGGTGGCAGCCTTAGAGCAGTACTTC TRBV6-6 few TRBJ2-7 NA
CARTPAGANVLTF TGTGCCCGGACTCCGGCTGGGGCCAACGTCCTGACTTTC TRBV30 NA TRBJ2-6 NA
CASSSGSRGGNSPLHF TGTGCCAGCAGCTCAGGGTCCCGCGGGGGCAATTCACCCCTCCACTTT TRBV7-3 once TRBJ1-6 NA
CASSSQTGAKNIQYF TGTGCCAGCAGCTCCCAGACAGGGGCCAAAAACATTCAGTACTTC TRBV11-2 NA TRBJ2-4 TRBD1
CASSRGQGYSPLHF TGTGCCAGCTCGCGGGGACAGGGATATTCACCCCTCCACTTT TRBV5-8 NA TRBJ1-6 TRBD1
CASRVGQGHTGELFF TGTGCCAGTAGGGTTGGACAGGGACACACCGGGGAGCTGTTTTTT TRBV19 few TRBJ2-2 TRBD1
CASTTSGPYEQYF TGTGCCAGCACCACTAGCGGGCCGTACGAGCAGTACTTC TRBV28 NA TRBJ2-7 TRBD2
CASSQDFGSGRYNEQFF TGCGCCAGCAGCCAAGATTTTGGTAGCGGGAGGTACAATGAGCAGTTCTTC TRBV4-3 NA TRBJ2-1 TRBD2
CASSQRTSGPRRETQYF TGCGCCAGCAGCCAAAGGACTAGCGGACCGAGGCGAGAGACCCAGTACTTC TRBV4-3 NA TRBJ2-5 TRBD2
CASSLDRRRDTQYF TGTGCCAGCAGCTTAGATCGGAGGAGGGATACGCAGTATTTT TRBV7-8 NA TRBJ2-3 NA
CASSLDRGSLHF TGTGCCAGCAGCTTAGACAGGGGGAGCCTCCACTTT TRBV13 NA TRBJ1-6 TRBD1